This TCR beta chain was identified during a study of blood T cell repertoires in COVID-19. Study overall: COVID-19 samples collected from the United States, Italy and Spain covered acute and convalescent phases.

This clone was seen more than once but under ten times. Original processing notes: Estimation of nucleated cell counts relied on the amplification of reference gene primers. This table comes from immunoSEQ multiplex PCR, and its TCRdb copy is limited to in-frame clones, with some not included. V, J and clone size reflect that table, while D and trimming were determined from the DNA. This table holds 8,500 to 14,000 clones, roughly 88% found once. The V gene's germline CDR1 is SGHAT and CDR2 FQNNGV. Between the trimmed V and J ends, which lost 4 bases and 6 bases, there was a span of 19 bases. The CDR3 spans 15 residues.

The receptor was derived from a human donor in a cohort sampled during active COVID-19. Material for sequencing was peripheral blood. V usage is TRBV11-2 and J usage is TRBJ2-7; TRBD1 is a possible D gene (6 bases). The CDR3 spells CASSSTGSYHGEQYF. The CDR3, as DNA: TGTGCCAGCAGCTCAACAGGGAGCTATCATGGCGAGCAGTACTTC.